The 19 T cell receptor beta chains below were found in one sample sequenced in a study of T cells expressing NK-cell markers. One entry per CDR3 protein, without DNA, is what TCRdb gives after re-calling the 5' RACE reads. The sample includes about 380,000 distinct CDR3 sequences. Sequencing was performed on blood T cells: a sorted CD56 or NKG2C T cell subset, CD4+ or CD8+ T cells, or bulk PBMC T cells (not recorded which). The source is a man aged 18-75 years in good health.

This chain links TRBV7-2 with TRBJ1-4. The CDR3 spans 15 residues. Germline values: CDR1 SGHTA, CDR2 FQGNSA. CDR3 loop: CASSLGLGYSEKLFF.

CDR3 loop: CASNNRGDEQYF. The chain joins TRBV28 to TRBJ2-7; TCRdb indicates TRBD1, and absent DNA this call remains unverified. In germline, CDR1 is MDHEN, CDR2 SYDVKM. The CDR3 is 12 residues long.

The J gene is TRBJ2-2, the V gene TRBV19; TCRdb selects TRBD1, and the lack of DNA leaves this call unchecked. CDR1 is LNHDA and CDR2 is SQIVND in the germline V gene (reference sequence). The CDR3 sequence is 14 residues long. CDR3: CASSKGQFTGELFF.

The genes are TRBV11-2 and TRBJ2-1; TCRdb's D call of TRBD2 is untestable without DNA. CDR1 and CDR2 from the germline V gene are SGHAT and FQNNGV. This CDR3 has 15 amino acids. CDR3 in amino acids: CASSLSAGKNNEQFF.

The chain carries TRBV20-1 and TRBJ2-3; as DNA is missing, the TRBD1 call by TCRdb cannot be tested. The germline V gene has CDR1 DFQATT and CDR2 SNEGSKA (reference sequence). The CDR3 covers 15 residues. The CDR3 sequence: CSPPGGGSGSDTQYF.

V gene TRBV9 combines with J gene TRBJ2-1; TCRdb lists TRBD1, though no DNA is available to test this call. The length of the CDR3 is 15 residues. Germline values: CDR1 SGDLS, CDR2 YYNGEE. The CDR3 is CASSVGLGQLNEQFF.

This rearrangement joins TRBV6-1 to TRBJ2-5; the TRBD1 assignment by TCRdb is unverifiable without DNA. The CDR3 sequence is 14 residues long. Germline V CDR1 and CDR2: MNHNS, SASEGT. The CDR3 region is CASRKSGTAETQYF.

V gene TRBV4-1 combines with J gene TRBJ1-6; TCRdb gives TRBD1 as the D gene, but with no DNA this cannot be confirmed. Germline CDR1 and CDR2: MGHRA and YSYEKL. This CDR3 comprises 16 residues. The CDR3 here is CASSHATGTGSSPLHF.

The chain combines TRBV5-1 with TRBJ2-7; the D call of TRBD1 rests on TCRdb alone, since no DNA is present to check it. The length of the CDR3 is 15 residues. Germline V CDR1 and CDR2: SGHRS, YFSETQ. The CDR3: CASSLAFQGNYEQYF.

The genes are TRBV7-8 and TRBJ1-6; TCRdb's D call of TRBD1 is untestable without DNA. Germline CDR1 and CDR2: SGHVS and FQNEAQ. CDR3 length equals 16 residues. The CDR3 loop reads CASSLNSNAGGSPLHF.

This rearrangement joins TRBV24-1 to TRBJ2-1; TCRdb returns TRBD1, unconfirmable since there is no DNA. This CDR3 has 12 residues. Germline V lookup: CDR1 KGHDR, CDR2 SFDVKD. CDR3 sequence: CATSSGVGEQFF.

The chain combines TRBV29-1 with TRBJ1-2; TCRdb's D call of TRBD1 is untestable without DNA. Germline CDR1 SQVTM, CDR2 ANQGSEA. The CDR3 covers 12 residues. CDR3 protein: CSVVWGIYGYTF.

V gene TRBV20-1 combines with J gene TRBJ2-5; TCRdb returns TRBD2, unconfirmable since there is no DNA. The CDR3 totals 14 residues. CDR1 and CDR2 (germline): DFQATT, SNEGSKA (reference sequence). The CDR3 reads CSARTSGGGETQYF.

The chain links TRBV29-1 to TRBJ1-2. The CDR3 contains 13 residues. Germline V gene sequence: CDR1 SQVTM, CDR2 ANQGSEA. The CDR3 sequence: CSVRLPRTPGYTF. The full variable domain, with the rest looked up from reference TRBV29-1 and TRBJ1-2, is SAVISQKPSRDICQRGTSLTIQCQVDSQVTMMFWYRQQPGQSLTLIATANQGSEATYESGFVIDKFPISRPNLTFSTLTVSNMSPEDSSIYLCSVRLPRTPGYTFGSGTRLTVV.

V gene TRBV28 combines with J gene TRBJ2-1; TCRdb reports TRBD2, a call that lacks DNA to check it against. The CDR3 extends over 13 amino acids. Germline assignment: CDR1 MDHEN and CDR2 SYDVKM. The CDR3 reads CASSQGLVDEQFF.

The chain employs TRBV18 and TRBJ2-2; the D call from TCRdb, TRBD2, cannot be confirmed without DNA. The germline gives CDR1 KGHSH, CDR2 LQKENI. The CDR3 runs to 17 residues. The CDR3 here is CASSPDGTSGATGELFF.

The V call is TRBV12-3 or TRBV12-4, the J call TRBJ1-3. This CDR3 region has 16 residues. The CDR3 here is CASSLGTEISGNTIYF.

This chain links TRBV20-1 with TRBJ2-1. The CDR3 contains 15 residues. CDR1 DFQATT and CDR2 SNEGSKA come from the germline V gene (reference sequence). CDR3 sequence reads: CSARYDRPPYNEQFF.

The genes are TRBV14 and TRBJ2-7; the D gene TCRdb calls, TRBD1, cannot be checked with no DNA. Germline V CDR1 and CDR2: SGHDN, FVKESK. CDR3 length equals 17 residues. This CDR3 is CASSPPLERGVSYEQYF.